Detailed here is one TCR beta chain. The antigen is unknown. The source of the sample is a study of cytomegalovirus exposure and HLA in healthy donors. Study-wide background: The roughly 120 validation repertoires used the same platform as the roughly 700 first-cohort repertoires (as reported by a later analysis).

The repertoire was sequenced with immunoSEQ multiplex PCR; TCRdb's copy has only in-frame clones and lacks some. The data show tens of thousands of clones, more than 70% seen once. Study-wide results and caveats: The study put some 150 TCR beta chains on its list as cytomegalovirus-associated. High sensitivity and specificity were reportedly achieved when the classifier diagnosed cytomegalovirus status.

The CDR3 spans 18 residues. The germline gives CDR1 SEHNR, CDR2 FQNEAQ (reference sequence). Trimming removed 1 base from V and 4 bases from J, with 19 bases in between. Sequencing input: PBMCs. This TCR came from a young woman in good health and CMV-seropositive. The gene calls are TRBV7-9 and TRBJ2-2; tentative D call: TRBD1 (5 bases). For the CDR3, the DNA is TGTGCCAGCAGCTTAGTGGGTCTAACAGGTTCCGTCACCGGGGAGCTGTTTTTT. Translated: CASSLVGLTGSVTGELFF.